This T cell receptor (beta chain) was sequenced in a study of blood T cell repertoires in COVID-19. Study details: Sites across the United States, Italy and Spain contributed samples from acute and convalescent COVID-19. Sources were T cells, B-cell-depleted T cells, or PBMCs; the material itself was cDNA or gDNA.

Authors' processing steps: From reference gene primer amplification, estimates of nucleated cell counts were derived. Sequencing used immunoSEQ multiplex PCR; TCRdb keeps in-frame clones, though not all of them. From that table come the V and J calls and clone size; the DNA was used to work out D and trimming. Of roughly 100,000 clones listed, more than 75% are singletons. The CDR3 consists of 12 residues. With 8 bases removed from V and 8 bases from J, the gap between germline ends came to 15 bases. Germline values: CDR1 MDHEN, CDR2 SYDVKM. This sequence joins TRBV28 and TRBJ2-5; D gene uncertain. The TCR was taken from a human donor in a cohort sampled during active COVID-19. Sequencing was done on a sample of peripheral blood. CDR3 protein: CASSTFEVTQYF. CDR3 DNA sequence: TGTGCCAGCTCGACTTTTGAGGTAACCCAGTACTTC.